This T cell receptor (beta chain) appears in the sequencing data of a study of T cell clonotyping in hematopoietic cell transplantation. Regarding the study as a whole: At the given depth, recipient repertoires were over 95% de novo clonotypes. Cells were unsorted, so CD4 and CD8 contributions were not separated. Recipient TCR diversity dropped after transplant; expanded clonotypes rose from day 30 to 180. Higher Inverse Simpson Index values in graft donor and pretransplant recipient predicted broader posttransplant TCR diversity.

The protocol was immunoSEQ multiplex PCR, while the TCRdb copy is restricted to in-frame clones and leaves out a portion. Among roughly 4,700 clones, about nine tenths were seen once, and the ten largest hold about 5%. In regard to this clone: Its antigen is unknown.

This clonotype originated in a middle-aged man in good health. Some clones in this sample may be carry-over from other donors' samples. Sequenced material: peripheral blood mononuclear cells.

The DNA of the CDR3 is TGTGCCAGCGGACAGAACACTGAAGCTTTCTTT. This encodes CASGQNTEAFF. The V and J genes are TRBV6-5 and TRBJ1-1; maybe TRBD1 (5 bases). V was trimmed by 8 bases and J by 1 base, leaving 5 bases between them. Germline loops: CDR1 MNHEY, CDR2 SVGAGI. The CDR3 loop spans 11 amino acids.